This is a list of T cell receptor beta chains from one sample in a study of blood T cell repertoires in COVID-19. Clones were sequenced by immunoSEQ multiplex PCR, and TCRdb holds only the in-frame ones, with some missing. The data hold about 88,000 clones, with approximately 89% observed a single time. The sequenced sample was peripheral blood. These receptors were obtained from a man at least 80 years old with acute or convalescent COVID-19. Each CDR3 is given with its conserved first and last residue. Each record gives: V gene, J gene, clone size, D gene, CDR3 protein, CDR3 DNA. D genes are given only for firm matches. Rows may omit the clone size; those that give it use once, few, many or a size class.

v_gene: TRBV9
j_gene: TRBJ2-5
abundance: .
d_gene: TRBD2
CDR3aa: CASSGGGYQETQYF
CDR3nt: TGTGCCAGCAGCGGCGGGGGTTACCAAGAGACCCAGTACTTC

v_gene: TRBV19
j_gene: TRBJ1-1
abundance: .
d_gene: TRBD1
CDR3aa: CASSLRGTGGTEAFF
CDR3nt: TGTGCCAGTAGTCTTAGAGGGACAGGGGGCACTGAAGCTTTCTTT

v_gene: TRBV7-9
j_gene: TRBJ1-1
abundance: .
d_gene: .
CDR3aa: CASSLVQQNTEAFF
CDR3nt: TGTGCCAGCAGCTTAGTGCAACAGAACACTGAAGCTTTCTTT

v_gene: TRBV30
j_gene: TRBJ1-5
abundance: .
d_gene: TRBD1
CDR3aa: CASGTGGQPQHF
CDR3nt: TGTGCCTCCGGGACAGGGGGTCAGCCCCAGCATTTT

v_gene: TRBV19
j_gene: TRBJ2-2
abundance: once
d_gene: TRBD2
CDR3aa: CASSKGLAGGQGTGELFF
CDR3nt: TGTGCCAGTAGTAAGGGACTAGCGGGAGGGCAGGGCACCGGGGAGCTGTTTTTT

v_gene: TRBV25-1
j_gene: TRBJ2-2
abundance: .
d_gene: .
CDR3aa: CASSEESSKRGGELFF
CDR3nt: TGTGCCAGCAGTGAAGAATCTAGCAAACGTGGCGGGGAGCTGTTTTTT

v_gene: TRBV3-1/TRBV3-2
j_gene: TRBJ2-3
abundance: few
d_gene: TRBD2
CDR3aa: CASSPRTSGSADTQYF
CDR3nt: TGTGCCAGCAGTCCCCGGACTAGCGGGAGTGCAGATACGCAGTATTTT

v_gene: TRBV15
j_gene: TRBJ1-1
abundance: .
d_gene: .
CDR3aa: CATSRRGGTEAFF
CDR3nt: TGTGCCACCAGCAGAAGGGGGGGCACTGAAGCTTTCTTT

v_gene: TRBV7-9
j_gene: TRBJ1-4
abundance: .
d_gene: .
CDR3aa: CASSQGGREKLFF
CDR3nt: TGTGCCAGCAGCCAAGGGGGTAGAGAAAAACTGTTTTTT

v_gene: TRBV6-2/TRBV6-3
j_gene: TRBJ2-5
abundance: .
d_gene: TRBD1
CDR3aa: CASSYTRGQGGQETQYF
CDR3nt: TGTGCCAGCAGTTATACCCGGGGACAGGGGGGGCAAGAGACCCAGTACTTC

v_gene: TRBV5-1
j_gene: TRBJ2-1
abundance: .
d_gene: .
CDR3aa: CASRTGDLYNEQFF
CDR3nt: TGCGCCAGCAGAACGGGGGACCTCTACAATGAGCAGTTCTTC

v_gene: TRBV20-1
j_gene: TRBJ2-1
abundance: .
d_gene: .
CDR3aa: CSASDSSYNEQFF
CDR3nt: TGCAGTGCTAGTGACAGCTCCTACAATGAGCAGTTCTTC

v_gene: TRBV7-2
j_gene: TRBJ2-7
abundance: .
d_gene: .
CDR3aa: CASSLATLEQYF
CDR3nt: TGTGCCAGCAGCTTAGCAACTCTCGAGCAGTACTTC

v_gene: TRBV2
j_gene: TRBJ1-2
abundance: once
d_gene: .
CDR3aa: CASKGPGANYGYTF
CDR3nt: TGTGCCAGCAAGGGCCCAGGGGCGAACTATGGCTACACCTTC

v_gene: TRBV7-2
j_gene: TRBJ1-1
abundance: .
d_gene: TRBD1
CDR3aa: CASSQGGLLTTEAFF
CDR3nt: TGTGCCAGCAGCCAAGGGGGCCTTCTTACCACTGAAGCTTTCTTT

v_gene: TRBV20-1
j_gene: TRBJ2-5
abundance: .
d_gene: .
CDR3aa: CSASQETQYF
CDR3nt: TGCAGTGCCTCGCAAGAGACCCAGTACTTC

v_gene: TRBV6-5
j_gene: TRBJ2-1
abundance: .
d_gene: TRBD1
CDR3aa: CASVRQGSYNEQFF
CDR3nt: TGTGCCAGCGTCCGACAGGGCTCCTACAATGAGCAGTTCTTC

v_gene: TRBV2
j_gene: TRBJ2-1
abundance: .
d_gene: TRBD2
CDR3aa: CASSGEGLGNNEQFF
CDR3nt: TGTGCCAGCAGTGGAGAGGGACTAGGAAACAATGAGCAGTTCTTC

v_gene: TRBV27
j_gene: TRBJ2-2
abundance: .
d_gene: .
CDR3aa: CASSFARNTGELFF
CDR3nt: TGTGCCAGCAGTTTCGCCAGGAACACCGGGGAGCTGTTTTTT

v_gene: TRBV21-1
j_gene: TRBJ2-7
abundance: .
d_gene: .
CDR3aa: CAGLAGDLSSYEQYF
CDR3nt: TGCGCAGGGCTAGCGGGGGACTTGAGCTCCTACGAGCAGTACTTC

v_gene: TRBV7-2
j_gene: TRBJ1-2
abundance: .
d_gene: .
CDR3aa: CASSLGSGGYGYTF
CDR3nt: TGTGCCAGCAGCCTAGGATCAGGTGGTTATGGCTACACCTTC

v_gene: TRBV7-9
j_gene: TRBJ1-5
abundance: .
d_gene: TRBD1
CDR3aa: CASSSTGVAHNQPQHF
CDR3nt: TGTGCCAGCAGCTCCACAGGGGTTGCCCACAATCAGCCCCAGCATTTT

v_gene: TRBV5-5
j_gene: TRBJ2-7
abundance: .
d_gene: .
CDR3aa: CASSLGMGGRAYEQYF
CDR3nt: TGTGCCAGCAGCTTGGGAATGGGGGGGCGTGCCTACGAGCAGTACTTC

v_gene: TRBV5-1
j_gene: TRBJ2-2
abundance: .
d_gene: TRBD2
CDR3aa: CASSQTSGINTGELFF
CDR3nt: TGCGCCAGCAGCCAGACTAGCGGGATCAACACCGGGGAGCTGTTTTTT

v_gene: TRBV5-1
j_gene: TRBJ1-2
abundance: .
d_gene: TRBD1
CDR3aa: CASSLAVLGGAAGYTF
CDR3nt: TGCGCCAGCAGCTTGGCCGTGTTAGGGGGCGCCGCGGGCTACACCTTC

v_gene: TRBV27
j_gene: TRBJ2-2
abundance: .
d_gene: TRBD2
CDR3aa: CASSSGLAGGTSGELFF
CDR3nt: TGTGCCAGCAGTTCAGGGCTAGCGGGAGGGACGTCCGGGGAGCTGTTTTTT

v_gene: TRBV19
j_gene: TRBJ1-1
abundance: .
d_gene: TRBD1
CDR3aa: CASSTRQGAIEAFF
CDR3nt: TGTGCCAGTAGTACCCGACAGGGGGCGATTGAAGCTTTCTTT

v_gene: TRBV9
j_gene: TRBJ1-1
abundance: .
d_gene: TRBD1
CDR3aa: CASSLGQENTEAFF
CDR3nt: TGTGCCAGCAGCTTGGGACAGGAGAACACTGAAGCTTTCTTT

v_gene: TRBV27
j_gene: TRBJ2-5
abundance: .
d_gene: .
CDR3aa: CASSVGGATFKETQYF
CDR3nt: TGTGCCAGCAGTGTGGGGGGAGCGACGTTTAAAGAGACCCAGTACTTC

v_gene: TRBV6-2/TRBV6-3
j_gene: TRBJ1-4
abundance: .
d_gene: .
CDR3aa: CASSYVHNEKLFF
CDR3nt: TGTGCCAGCAGTTACGTCCATAATGAAAAACTGTTTTTT

v_gene: TRBV10-3
j_gene: TRBJ1-6
abundance: .
d_gene: TRBD1
CDR3aa: CAIGQGLDSPLHF
CDR3nt: TGTGCCATCGGACAGGGGTTGGATTCACCCCTCCACTTT

v_gene: TRBV6-1
j_gene: TRBJ1-2
abundance: .
d_gene: TRBD1
CDR3aa: CASSELGEGNRGNGYTF
CDR3nt: TGTGCCAGCAGTGAACTTGGGGAGGGTAACAGGGGGAATGGCTACACCTTC

v_gene: TRBV6-5
j_gene: TRBJ2-1
abundance: .
d_gene: TRBD1
CDR3aa: CASSLHRGYEQFF
CDR3nt: TGTGCCAGCAGTCTTCACAGGGGCTATGAGCAGTTCTTC

v_gene: TRBV5-4
j_gene: TRBJ1-2
abundance: once
d_gene: TRBD1
CDR3aa: CASSSPPGGFNYGYTF
CDR3nt: TGTGCCAGCAGCTCTCCTCCAGGGGGTTTTAACTATGGCTACACCTTC

v_gene: TRBV9
j_gene: TRBJ2-2
abundance: .
d_gene: TRBD2
CDR3aa: CASSVVPAGGTGELFF
CDR3nt: TGTGCCAGCAGCGTAGTCCCAGCGGGAGGGACCGGGGAGCTGTTTTTT

v_gene: TRBV24-1
j_gene: TRBJ2-1
abundance: .
d_gene: TRBD1
CDR3aa: CATSDAGGTGLNEQFF
CDR3nt: TGTGCCACCAGTGATGCAGGGGGGACAGGGTTGAATGAGCAGTTCTTC

v_gene: TRBV18
j_gene: TRBJ1-1
abundance: .
d_gene: TRBD1
CDR3aa: CASSSQQGLDTEAFF
CDR3nt: TGTGCCAGCTCATCACAACAGGGGTTGGACACTGAAGCTTTCTTT